This T cell receptor beta chain was sequenced during a study of CD8 T cells in ankylosing spondylitis. Study observations and caveats: Enrichment of disease-linked clones was reportedly significant in matched ankylosing spondylitis synovial fluid. Roughly 8 highly homologous variants formed a TCR beta motif that appeared characteristic of ankylosing spondylitis blood. Certain motif variants had earlier appeared in reactive arthritis synovial fluid and blood. Disease-linked clones displayed a CD8+ phenotype and appeared relatively rarely in peripheral blood.

This clonotype was picked up many times. Its antigen is unidentified. Germline V lookup: CDR1 SQVTM, CDR2 ANQGSEA. V gave up 1 base and J gave up 0 bases, with 10 bases separating them. The CDR3 is made up of 14 amino acids. Making use of molecular barcodes, quantitative 5'-RACE generated TCR beta libraries. TCRdb used MiXCR to reprocess the 5' RACE reads, holding one entry per CDR3 protein. This sample yields approximately 550,000 distinct CDR3 sequences, of which about 12% are seen a single time; 6.5% to 7% belongs to the top ten. This TCR was sampled from a male donor with ankylosing spondylitis. The specimen was blood, either unsorted or a sorted T cell fraction (not recorded which). The V gene is TRBV29-1, the J gene TRBJ2-7; D could derive from TRBD1 or TRBD2 (5 bases each). The CDR3 DNA reads as TGCAGCGTTGAAGTTGAGGGGCTCTCCTACGAGCAGTACTTC. It specifies CSVEVEGLSYEQYF.